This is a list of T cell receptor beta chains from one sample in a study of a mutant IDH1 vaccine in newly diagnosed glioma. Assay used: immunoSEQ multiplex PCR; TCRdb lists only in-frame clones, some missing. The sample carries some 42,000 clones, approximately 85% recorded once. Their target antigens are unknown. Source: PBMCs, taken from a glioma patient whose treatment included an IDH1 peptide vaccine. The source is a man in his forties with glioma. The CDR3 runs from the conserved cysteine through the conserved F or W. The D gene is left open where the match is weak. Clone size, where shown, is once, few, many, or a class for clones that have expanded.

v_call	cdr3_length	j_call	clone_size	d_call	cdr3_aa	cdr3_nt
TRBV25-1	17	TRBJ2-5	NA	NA	CASSESPGKQIQETQYF	TGTGCCAGCAGTGAATCCCCCGGGAAGCAGATACAAGAGACCCAGTACTTC
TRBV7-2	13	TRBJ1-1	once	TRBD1	CASSFTGGTEAFF	TGTGCCAGCAGCTTTACAGGGGGCACTGAAGCTTTCTTT
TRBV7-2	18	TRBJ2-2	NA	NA	CASSLGGAWDFNTGELFF	TGTGCCAGCAGCTTAGGGGGGGCTTGGGATTTCAACACCGGGGAGCTGTTTTTT
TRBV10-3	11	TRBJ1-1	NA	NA	CAISRDREAFF	TGTGCCATCAGTAGAGACAGGGAAGCTTTCTTT
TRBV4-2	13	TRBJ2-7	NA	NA	CASSQGPPYEQYF	TGTGCCAGCAGCCAGGGCCCTCCCTACGAGCAGTACTTC
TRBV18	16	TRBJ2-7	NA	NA	CASSPPWASDDYEQYF	TGTGCCAGCTCACCACCCTGGGCTAGCGATGACTACGAGCAGTACTTC
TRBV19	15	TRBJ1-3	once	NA	CASTPRGDSGNTIYF	TGTGCCAGTACCCCGCGGGGAGACTCTGGAAACACCATATATTTT
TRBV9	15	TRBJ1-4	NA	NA	CASSPQGFANEKLFF	TGTGCCAGCAGCCCTCAGGGGTTTGCTAATGAAAAACTGTTTTTT
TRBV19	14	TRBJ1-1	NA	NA	CASSTTGTGTEAFF	TGTGCCAGTAGTACAACGGGGACCGGGACTGAAGCTTTCTTT
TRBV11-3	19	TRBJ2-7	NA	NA	CASSLRLRYREARRYEQYF	TGTGCCAGCAGCTTAAGGCTTCGATACAGGGAGGCCCGACGCTACGAGCAGTACTTC
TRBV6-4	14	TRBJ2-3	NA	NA	CASSESGITDTQYF	TGTGCCAGCAGTGAATCCGGGATCACAGATACGCAGTATTTT
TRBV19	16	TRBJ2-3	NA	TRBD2	CASSIVAGGGLDTQYF	TGTGCCAGTAGTATAGTCGCGGGAGGGGGCCTAGATACGCAGTATTTT
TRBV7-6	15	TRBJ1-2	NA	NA	CASSPRTGGPSGYTF	TGTGCCAGCAGCCCCCGGACCGGGGGGCCCTCTGGCTACACCTTC
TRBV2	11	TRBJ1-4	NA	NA	CASMSDEKLFF	TGTGCCAGCATGAGCGATGAAAAACTGTTTTTT
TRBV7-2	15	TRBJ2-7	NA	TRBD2	CASSLGPGGYYEQYF	TGTGCCAGCAGCTTAGGGCCGGGAGGATACTACGAGCAGTACTTC
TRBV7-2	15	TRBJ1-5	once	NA	CASSFLGRVDQPQHF	TGTGCCAGCAGCTTTTTAGGGCGCGTGGATCAGCCCCAGCATTTT